The 20 T cell receptor beta chains listed next were all sequenced from one sample in a study of blood T cell repertoires in COVID-19. Data came from immunoSEQ multiplex PCR; TCRdb stores just in-frame clones and leaves some out. The sample includes approximately 270,000 clones, about nine tenths of them seen just once. Input material: peripheral blood. Receptor source: a man aged 40-50 years with active or convalescent COVID-19.

The gene calls are TRBV18 and TRBJ2-2, with 14 bases matching TRBD2. V gave up 6 bases and J gave up 2 bases; unmatched junction bases: 14. The CDR3 covers 20 residues. Germline CDR1 KGHSH, CDR2 LQKENI. CDR3 loop: CASSRMLGLAGEGNTGELFF. CDR3 nucleotides: TGTGCCAGCTCGCGGATGCTGGGACTAGCGGGAGAAGGCAACACCGGGGAGCTGTTTTTT.

This clone was observed a single time. This chain joins TRBV27 and TRBJ1-5; no clear D. The V and J ends lost 3 bases and 6 bases respectively, with 12 bases between them. CDR3 length: 14 amino acids. Germline CDR1 is MNHEY and CDR2 is SMNVEV (reference sequence). CDR3 region: CASSFSREVQPQHF. The CDR3, as DNA: TGTGCCAGCAGTTTTTCCAGAGAGGTTCAGCCCCAGCATTTT.

The chain is built from TRBV18 and TRBJ1-2, with D possibly being TRBD1 (6 bases). Germline values: CDR1 KGHSH, CDR2 LQKENI. This CDR3 region has 12 residues. Trimming removed 3 bases from V and 7 bases from J, with 9 bases in between. CDR3 bases: TGTGCCAGCTCACCCGGGACAACTGGCTACACCTTC. Amino acid sequence: CASSPGTTGYTF.

The V and J genes are TRBV28 and TRBJ1-2, with D tentatively TRBD1 (6 bases). V shed 6 bases and J shed 4 bases, with 12 bases lying between them. The CDR3 covers 13 residues. The V gene's germline CDR1 is MDHEN and CDR2 SYDVKM. CDR3: CASRGAGIYGYTF. The CDR3 DNA sequence: TGTGCCAGCAGGGGGGCAGGGATCTATGGCTACACCTTC.

V gene TRBV30 combines with J gene TRBJ2-5; the D gene is possibly TRBD1 (5 bases). CDR1 is GTSNPN, CDR2 SVGIG, per germline (reference sequence). Trimming cost V 4 bases and J 0 bases, with 12 bases left between them. This CDR3 comprises 14 residues. CDR3 sequence (DNA): TGTGCCTGGATTGGGGCCTCCCACCAAGAGACCCAGTACTTC. Translating gives CAWIGASHQETQYF. The variable domain in full, with the rest retrieved from reference TRBV30 and TRBJ2-5, is SQTIHQWPATLVQPVGSPLSLECTVEGTSNPNLYWYRQAAGRGLQLLFYSVGIGQISSEVPQNLSASRPQDRQFILSSKKLLLSDSGFYLCAWIGASHQETQYFGPGTRLLVL.

V and J are TRBV3-1 (or the pseudogene TRBV3-2) and TRBJ2-1; 13 positions agree with TRBD2. Germline V CDR1 and CDR2: LGHDT, YNNKEL (reference sequence). V trimming: 4 bases; J trimming: 0 bases; junction bases outside the gene matches: 0. The CDR3 length is 16 residues. The CDR3 DNA sequence: TGTGCCAGCAGCCGACTAGCGGGGGGCTCCTACAATGAGCAGTTCTTC. Translated: CASSRLAGGSYNEQFF.

The rearrangement links TRBV14 to TRBJ2-7, with 10 bases lining up with TRBD2. The CDR3 consists of 15 residues. Germline assignment: CDR1 SGHDN and CDR2 FVKESK. The V segment lost 2 bases and the J segment 7 bases; nucleotides outside the gene matches: 8. The chain's CDR3 is CASSQQAGGPLEQYF. In DNA, the CDR3 is TGTGCCAGCAGCCAACAAGCGGGAGGGCCTCTGGAGCAGTACTTC.

This rearrangement joins TRBV2 to TRBJ2-5; TRBD2 is a possible D gene (5 bases). Germline V gene lookup returns CDR1 SNHLY and CDR2 FYNNEI. V gave up 4 bases and J gave up 5 bases, with 14 bases separating them. CDR3 length: 14 residues. The CDR3 is CASSGNTRRETQYF. The CDR3 DNA reads TGTGCCAGCAGTGGAAACACTAGAAGGGAGACCCAGTACTTC. The whole variable domain, remainder taken from reference TRBV2 and TRBJ2-5, is EPEVTQTPSHQVTQMGQEVILRCVPISNHLYFYWYRQILGQKVEFLVSFYNNEISEKSEIFDDQFSVERPDGSNFTLKIRSTKLEDSAMYFCASSGNTRRETQYFGPGTRLLVL.

This clone was recorded a few times. V and J are TRBV19 and TRBJ1-5; D ambiguous. V was cut by 3 bases and J by 2 bases, with 8 bases left in between. The CDR3 has 14 residues. From germline, CDR1 is LNHDA and CDR2 SQIVND (reference sequence). The CDR3 is CASSMGSGNQPQHF. The CDR3 DNA reads as TGTGCCAGTAGTATGGGGAGCGGCAATCAGCCCCAGCATTTT. The full variable domain, with the rest looked up from reference TRBV19 and TRBJ1-5, is DGGITQSPKYLFRKEGQNVTLSCEQNLNHDAMYWYRQDPGQGLRLIYYSQIVNDFQKGDIAEGYSVSREKKESFPLTVTSAQKNPTAFYLCASSMGSGNQPQHFGDGTRLSIL.

V usage is TRBV19 and J usage is TRBJ1-4, with 7 bases that match TRBD1. V was pared by 6 bases and J by 8 bases, with 12 bases of the junction left unmatched. CDR1 is LNHDA, CDR2 SQIVND, per germline (reference sequence). This CDR3 spans 15 amino acids. The CDR3 DNA reads as TGTGCCAGTAGGCAAACCGGGACAGTAAACGAAAAACTGTTTTTT. This encodes CASRQTGTVNEKLFF. Drawing the rest from reference TRBV19 and TRBJ1-4, the complete variable domain is DGGITQSPKYLFRKEGQNVTLSCEQNLNHDAMYWYRQDPGQGLRLIYYSQIVNDFQKGDIAEGYSVSREKKESFPLTVTSAQKNPTAFYLCASRQTGTVNEKLFFGSGTQLSVL.

The chain joins TRBV11-3 to TRBJ2-7; TRBD1 matches 9 bases. CDR3 length: 15 amino acids. The ends lost 4 bases at V and 6 bases at J; junction bases unmatched: 10. Germline V gives CDR1 SGHNT, CDR2 YENEEA. CDR3: CASSSSQGALGEQYF. The DNA for the CDR3 is TGTGCCAGCAGCTCATCACAGGGGGCGTTGGGCGAGCAGTACTTC.

With regard to this clone: This sample includes further DNA sequences coding for the same CDR3. The chain recombines TRBV6-5 with TRBJ1-2; 9 nucleotides agree with TRBD1. The germline CDR1 and CDR2 sequences are MNHEY and SVGAGI. The CDR3 contains 14 residues. V lost 6 bases, J lost 8 bases, and 10 bases stayed unmatched. The CDR3: CASSLTGTGYGYTF. The CDR3 DNA is TGTGCCAGCAGCCTAACCGGGACAGGGTACGGCTACACCTTC.

J is TRBJ2-7 and V is TRBV7-8, with unresolved D. V was cut by 0 bases and J by 5 bases, with 8 bases left in between. The germline V gene encodes CDR1 SGHVS and CDR2 FQNEAQ. There are 13 residues in the CDR3. CDR3 residues: CASSLAETHEQYF. Here the CDR3 DNA reads TGTGCCAGCAGCTTAGCGGAGACCCACGAGCAGTACTTC. The entire variable domain, with the rest obtained from reference TRBV7-8 and TRBJ2-7, is as follows: GAGVSQSPRYKVAKRGQDVALRCDPISGHVSLFWYQQALGQGPEFLTYFQNEAQLDKSGLPSDRFFAERPEGSVSTLKIQRTQQEDSAVYLCASSLAETHEQYFGPGTRLTVT.

This clone was picked up a small number of times. The CDR3 reads CSVEHGTGMDYGYTF. DNA for the CDR3: TGCAGCGTTGAACACGGGACAGGGATGGACTATGGCTACACCTTC. The J gene is TRBJ1-2, the V gene TRBV29-1, with TRBD1 matching over 9 bases. The V gene end was trimmed by 2 bases and the J gene end by 3 bases; junction bases not matched to a gene: 7. The CDR3 extends over 15 amino acids. Germline-derived CDR1 and CDR2 are SQVTM and ANQGSEA.

The chain links TRBV6-5 to TRBJ2-5, with 9 positions matching TRBD1. J lost 4 bases, V lost 5 bases, and 8 bases had no gene match. This CDR3 is 15 amino acids long. Germline V gives CDR1 MNHEY, CDR2 SVGAGI. The CDR3 DNA follows: TGTGCCAGCAGTCCGACAGGGGGTCGAGGAGAGACCCAGTACTTC. This translates into CASSPTGGRGETQYF.

CDR3 residues: CASSQTGTNSPLHF. As DNA, the CDR3 is TGTGCCAGCAGTCAAACAGGCACCAATTCACCCCTCCACTTT. The chain joins TRBV2 to TRBJ1-6, with D perhaps matching TRBD1 (5 bases). CDR1 is SNHLY, CDR2 FYNNEI, per germline. Trimming shortened V by 5 bases and J by 7 bases, and 12 bases separated the two germline ends. This CDR3 contains 14 residues. Combining the CDR3 with reference TRBV2 and TRBJ1-6 gives the whole variable domain EPEVTQTPSHQVTQMGQEVILRCVPISNHLYFYWYRQILGQKVEFLVSFYNNEISEKSEIFDDQFSVERPDGSNFTLKIRSTKLEDSAMYFCASSQTGTNSPLHFGNGTRLTVT.

The V and J genes are TRBV14 and TRBJ2-3, with D possibly TRBD2 on 6 matching bases. The CDR3 has 13 amino acids. With 4 bases removed from V and 8 bases from J, the gap between germline ends came to 13 bases. Germline V gene lookup returns CDR1 SGHDN and CDR2 FVKESK. CDR3 sequence reads: CASSPPGGITQYF. The CDR3, as DNA: TGTGCCAGCAGCCCCCCGGGCGGGATTACGCAGTATTTT.

The chain is built from TRBV21-1 and TRBJ2-7; the table's TRBD1 call for D was not verified on the DNA. TRBV21-1 is recorded as a pseudogene. CDR3 length equals 15 residues. Here the CDR3 DNA reads TGTGCCAGCAGCAATCAACCCAAGACACTTTTCGAGCAGTACTTC. It is translated as CASSNQPKTLFEQYF.

CDR3 region: CAISSDQTGGTQYF. In DNA, the CDR3 is TGTGCCATCAGCTCGGACCAAACCGGAGGGACCCAGTACTTC. This chain connects TRBV10-3 to TRBJ2-5, with D possibly being TRBD2 (5 bases). V dropped 6 bases and J dropped 7 bases, with 18 bases sitting between them. The CDR3 covers 14 residues. Germline V gives CDR1 ENHRY, CDR2 SYGVKD.

The table lists this clone with a count of one. V is TRBV6-4 and J is TRBJ2-3, with a tentative D call TRBD1 (5 bases). From germline, CDR1 is MRHNA and CDR2 SNTAGT. V lost 2 bases and J lost 6, with 9 bases in between. There are 13 residues in the CDR3. CDR3 loop: CASSDGHADTQYF. The CDR3 DNA reads TGTGCCAGCAGTGACGGACACGCGGATACGCAGTATTTT.